These 29 T cell receptor beta chains were sequenced from one sample in a study of CD8+CD57+ T cells in acquired aplastic anemia. Genomic DNA acted as the template from which TCR beta VDJ combination and CDR3 sequence profiling were carried out. TCRdb re-called the reads through MiXCR, storing one row per CDR3 protein. Of around 220,000 distinct CDR3 sequences in the sample, around 49% were seen once. Patients sequenced had flow cytometry evidence of CD8+CD57+ cell expansion. The sample taken for sequencing was sorted CD4+, CD8+, or CD8+CD57+ T cells (not recorded which) from PBMCs. The receptor source for this set is a human donor with aplastic anemia.

The rearrangement links TRBV25-1 to TRBJ2-1; tentative D call: TRBD2 (6 bases). The CDR3 has 15 amino acids. The V and J ends lost 4 bases and 5 bases respectively, with 15 bases between them. The germline V gene has CDR1 MGHDK and CDR2 SYGVNS. For the CDR3, the DNA is TGTGCCAGCAGTGGCCGGACTATCAACAACAATGAGCAGTTCTTC. Its protein is CASSGRTINNNEQFF.

J is TRBJ2-7 and V is TRBV24-1; D is unresolved. With 4 bases removed from V and 3 bases from J, the gap between germline ends came to 6 bases. The CDR3 is 12 amino acids. CDR1 and CDR2 (germline): KGHDR, SFDVKD. CDR3 sequence (DNA): TGTGCCACCAGTGACAGAGACTACGAGCAGTACTTC. Its translation: CATSDRDYEQYF.

This clonotype has ten or more counts. This sequence joins TRBV10-2 and TRBJ2-5, with 11 bases that match TRBD2. The CDR3 spans 15 residues. V trimming: 6 bases; J trimming: 4 bases; junction bases outside the gene matches: 7. The germline CDR1 and CDR2 sequences are WSHSY and SAAADI. Here the CDR3 DNA reads TGCGCCAGCAGCCGCACGGGACTAGCGGCAGAGACCCAGTACTTC. Amino acids: CASSRTGLAAETQYF.

The rearrangement uses TRBV3-1 and TRBJ2-3; 8 bases are a match to TRBD2. Germline V gene data show CDR1 as LGHDT and CDR2 as YNNKEL (reference sequence). This CDR3 is built from 14 residues. With V trimmed by 4 bases and J by 4 bases, 4 bases remained unmatched. The DNA for the CDR3 is TGTGCCAGCAGCCCCCGGGGGGGGTCAGATACGCAGTATTTT. The encoded protein is CASSPRGGSDTQYF.

A few counts support this clonotype. The CDR3 reads CASSGTSGVYEQYF. CDR3 nucleotide sequence: TGTGCCAGCAGCGGGACTAGCGGGGTTTACGAGCAGTACTTC. The V call is TRBV9, the J call TRBJ2-7; the match to TRBD2 covers 12 bases. This CDR3 is 14 amino acids long. Germline trimming cut 3 bases from V and 4 bases from J; bases unmatched to any gene: 2. From germline, CDR1 is SGDLS and CDR2 YYNGEE.

This clonotype was found once. CDR3 nucleotides: TGTGCCAGCAGCTTAGGACAACGTAATCAGCCCCAGCATTTT. This sequence encodes CASSLGQRNQPQHF. The chain is built from TRBV7-8 and TRBJ1-5, with unresolved D. The germline gives CDR1 SGHVS, CDR2 FQNEAQ. The V and J ends lost 1 base and 4 bases respectively, with 8 bases between them. CDR3 length: 14 residues.

This clonotype was counted between two and nine times. The genes are TRBV12-3 or TRBV12-4 and TRBJ1-1, with no clear D. The length of the CDR3 is 16 residues. V lost 1 base and J 2 bases, leaving 14 bases between the germline ends. CDR3 residues: CASSLDRPRSNTEAFF. The CDR3 DNA sequence: TGTGCCAGCAGTTTAGACAGACCCCGGTCTAACACTGAAGCTTTCTTT.

This clonotype was counted at least ten times. J is TRBJ1-5 and V is TRBV20-1; a weak D match, TRBD1 (5 bases). Germline CDR1 DFQATT, CDR2 SNEGSKA (reference sequence). The V end lost 1 base, the J end lost 3 bases, and 10 bases lay between the germline ends. The CDR3 runs to 14 residues. The CDR3 DNA sequence: TGCAGTGCTAGAGTCCCAGGGTCCAATCAGCCCCAGCATTTT. Protein product: CSARVPGSNQPQHF.

This clonotype has only a few counts. The rearrangement joins TRBV6-5 to TRBJ1-2; D is uncertain. Germline V gives CDR1 MNHEY, CDR2 SVGAGI. Trimming removed 0 bases at V and 4 bases at J, with 12 bases between. This CDR3 is built from 15 residues. The CDR3 sequence is CASSYSKLKFYGYTF. The CDR3 bases are TGTGCCAGCAGTTACTCGAAATTGAAGTTCTATGGCTACACCTTC.

This clonotype was counted only a few times. V gene TRBV7-2 combines with J gene TRBJ2-6; D is perhaps TRBD1 or TRBD2 (7 bases each). CDR1 SGHTA and CDR2 FQGNSA come from the germline V gene. The germline V and J ends were trimmed by 8 bases and 8 bases, with 16 bases remaining between them. The CDR3 extends over 14 amino acids. CDR3: CASREQGTTNVLTF. The CDR3 region has the DNA TGTGCCAGCCGCGAACAGGGGACTACCAACGTCCTGACTTTC.

This clonotype was seen at least ten times. The chain employs TRBV7-9 and TRBJ1-1, with D possibly TRBD1 on 5 matching bases. The CDR3 sequence is 15 residues long. V was trimmed by 1 base and J by 3 bases, leaving 12 bases between them. The germline CDR1 and CDR2 sequences are SEHNR and FQNEAQ (reference sequence). CDR3 sequence (DNA): TGTGCCAGCAGCTTAGGGGGCGGGTGGGACACTGAAGCTTTCTTT. Protein: CASSLGGGWDTEAFF.

This chain joins TRBV19 and TRBJ2-7, with TRBD2 matching over 9 bases. Germline assignment: CDR1 LNHDA and CDR2 SQIVND (reference sequence). V dropped 2 bases and J dropped 7; count of bases not matched to a gene: 9. This CDR3 has 15 residues. The CDR3 spells CASSIFDGGGEEQYF. The CDR3 bases are TGTGCCAGTAGTATATTTGACGGCGGGGGGGAAGAGCAGTACTTC.

This clonotype was detected once. This chain links TRBV19 with TRBJ1-6; 7 bases agree with TRBD1. J gave up 7 bases and V 6 bases, and 3 bases lay outside the gene matches. CDR3 length: 13 residues. Germline V gene sequence: CDR1 LNHDA, CDR2 SQIVND (reference sequence). The CDR3 DNA reads as TGTGCCAGTAGGTCAGGGGGAAATTCACCCCTCCACTTT. Amino acids: CASRSGGNSPLHF.

This clonotype showed up many times. CDR3 amino acids: CASSSGTGPYEQYF. In nucleotides, the CDR3 is TGTGCCAGCTCCTCCGGGACAGGGCCCTACGAGCAGTACTTC. The chain uses TRBV18 and TRBJ2-7, with 9 bases identical to TRBD1. Germline CDR1 reads KGHSH; CDR2 reads LQKENI. The J segment lost 2 bases and the V segment lost 6 bases, leaving 5 bases of the junction unmatched. The CDR3 runs to 14 residues.

This clonotype came up many times. The V call is TRBV20-1, the J call TRBJ2-7, with D perhaps assigned TRBD1 or TRBD2 (6 bases each). Per the germline V gene, CDR1 is DFQATT and CDR2 is SNEGSKA (reference sequence). V lost 0 bases and J 8 bases, leaving 20 bases between the germline ends. The CDR3 runs 15 residues. CDR3 amino acids: CSARDLGGRPTKQYF. DNA of the CDR3: TGCAGTGCTAGAGATCTTGGGGGGCGTCCTACGAAGCAGTACTTC.

This clonotype turned up a few times. The V call is TRBV6-1, the J call TRBJ1-3, with D hard to call. V lost 8 bases and J 4 bases, leaving 18 bases between the germline ends. Germline loops: CDR1 MNHNS, CDR2 SASEGT. This CDR3 comprises 15 residues. CDR3 nucleotides: TGTGCCAGCGGCCTGGCGGAAGCGACGGGAAACACCATATATTTT. It yields the protein CASGLAEATGNTIYF.

The chain is built from TRBV2 and TRBJ2-5; no reliable D call. Germline-derived CDR1 and CDR2 are SNHLY and FYNNEI. V gave up 6 bases and J gave up 1 base, with 9 bases separating them. This CDR3 is built from 13 residues. The CDR3 loop is CASSSRIQETQYF. The CDR3 DNA is TGTGCCAGCAGCTCCCGGATCCAAGAGACCCAGTACTTC. The full variable domain, with the rest looked up from reference TRBV2 and TRBJ2-5, is EPEVTQTPSHQVTQMGQEVILRCVPISNHLYFYWYRQILGQKVEFLVSFYNNEISEKSEIFDDQFSVERPDGSNFTLKIRSTKLEDSAMYFCASSSRIQETQYFGPGTRLLVL.

This clonotype appeared many times. The chain uses TRBV6-6 and TRBJ1-4; D is unresolved. V dropped 1 base and J dropped 0 bases, with 3 bases sitting between them. The CDR3 spans 14 residues. Germline-derived CDR1 and CDR2 are MNHNY and SVGAGI (reference sequence). The CDR3 DNA reads TGTGCCAGCAGTTACTTTGCAACTAATGAAAAACTGTTTTTT. Its translation: CASSYFATNEKLFF.

V and J are TRBV19 and TRBJ1-6, with D maybe TRBD1 (5 bases). Trimming removed 6 bases from V and 7 bases from J, with 16 bases in between. CDR3 length: 15 amino acids. Germline V gene data show CDR1 as LNHDA and CDR2 as SQIVND (reference sequence). Here the CDR3 reads CASSHDSRPNSPLHF. In nucleotides, the CDR3 is TGTGCCAGTAGCCATGACAGCCGACCGAATTCACCCCTCCACTTT.

This clonotype was found a few times. A single base separates this from a much larger clone, so it may be a read error. The CDR3 nucleotides read TGTGCCAGCAGCTTTGGGACAGGGTCCGATCAGCCCCAGCATTTT. This codes for CASSFGTGSDQPQHF. The chain couples TRBV7-2 to TRBJ1-5, with 9 positions matching TRBD1. The CDR3 has 15 amino acids. The germline CDR1 and CDR2 sequences are SGHTA and FQGNSA. V lost 3 bases and J lost 5; bases outside the gene matches: 5.

V is TRBV7-9 and J is TRBJ1-2, with 8 bases lining up with TRBD1. The CDR3 covers 13 residues. CDR1 SEHNR and CDR2 FQNEAQ come from the germline V gene (reference sequence). The V gene end was trimmed by 5 bases and the J gene end by 5 bases; junction bases not matched to a gene: 4. The CDR3 protein is CASSATGAYGYTF. The CDR3 coding sequence is TGTGCCAGCAGCGCGACAGGGGCTTATGGCTACACCTTC.

This clonotype was recorded at least ten times. The V call is TRBV10-3, the J call TRBJ2-7; D remains unclear. The ends were cut back, 3 bases at V and 7 bases at J, with 10 bases in the middle. The CDR3 is made up of 12 amino acids. CDR1 and CDR2 from the germline V gene are ENHRY and SYGVKD. The CDR3 sequence: CAISDSVSEQYF. CDR3 nucleotide sequence: TGTGCCATCAGTGATTCCGTTTCGGAGCAGTACTTC.

This clonotype appeared many times. This chain connects TRBV19 to TRBJ2-5; TRBD1 is a possible D gene (5 bases). Germline CDR1 LNHDA, CDR2 SQIVND (reference sequence). The CDR3 is 14 residues long. Trimming stripped 5 bases from V and 9 bases from J, with 19 bases between. DNA of the CDR3: TGTGCCAGTAGTGGATCCACCCAATTAGGGGCCCAGTACTTC. Translated: CASSGSTQLGAQYF.

As for this clonotype: The conserved final phenylalanine or tryptophan is absent from the CDR3, which likely points to a read error. The chain uses TRBV7-2 and TRBJ1-6; D gene unclear. Trimming removed 1 base at V and 7 bases at J, with 2 bases between. The germline V gene has CDR1 SGHTA and CDR2 FQGNSA. CDR3 size: 12 residues. The CDR3 reads CASSLVNSPLHS. CDR3 nucleotide sequence: TGTGCCAGCAGCTTAGTCAATTCACCCCTCCACTCT.

This chain links TRBV7-2 with TRBJ2-7; D gene uncertain. Germline V gives CDR1 SGHTA, CDR2 FQGNSA. The CDR3 totals 13 residues. With 2 bases removed from V and 4 bases from J, the gap between germline ends came to 9 bases. The CDR3 here is CASSLPSRYEQYF. CDR3 nucleotide sequence: TGTGCCAGCAGCTTACCCTCGCGGTACGAGCAGTACTTC.

The chain recombines TRBV2 with TRBJ2-1; D not certain. The V end was cut by 6 bases, the J end by 9 bases, with 18 bases between. The CDR3 contains 14 residues. Looked up from germline, CDR1 is SNHLY and CDR2 is FYNNEI. DNA for the CDR3: TGTGCCAGCAGAGCACGGTGGGCCGCTAGTGAGCAGTTCTTC. Its translation: CASRARWAASEQFF.

The genes are TRBV12-3 or TRBV12-4 and TRBJ2-3; 10 nucleotides align to TRBD1. The CDR3 length is 15 residues. V gave up 4 bases and J gave up 1 base; unmatched junction bases: 2. CDR3 in DNA: TGTGCCAGCAGTTGGGACAGGGGAGGCACAGATACGCAGTATTTT. The encoded protein is CASSWDRGGTDTQYF.

This clonotype was recorded a few times. This may arise from a read error, as a much more abundant clone is one base away. This chain joins TRBV2 and TRBJ1-5; D is possibly TRBD1 (6 bases). The germline CDR1 and CDR2 sequences are SNHLY and FYNNEI. This CDR3 is 14 amino acids long. This chain's CDR3 is CAGSLGALNQPQHF. CDR3 nucleotides: TGTGCCGGCAGCTTGGGGGCTCTCAATCAGCCCCAGCATTTT.

This chain joins TRBV2 and TRBJ2-7, with a possible D match to TRBD1 (5 bases). Trimming pared 6 bases from V and 2 bases from J, leaving 14 bases between. The CDR3 spans 14 residues. Germline loops: CDR1 SNHLY, CDR2 FYNNEI. CDR3 bases: TGTGCCAGCAGCTTAGACAGATTAGCCTACGAGCAGTACTTC. Translating gives CASSLDRLAYEQYF.